These T cell receptor beta chains were read from a single sample in a study of brain T cells in children with intractable seizures. Sequenced by immunoSEQ multiplex PCR; TCRdb stores in-frame clones only, minus some. This repertoire shows under 150,000 clones, under 95% found once; its top ten account for about 4%. The sequences come from peripheral blood, collected at surgery. These receptors were taken from a boy less than two years old with hemimegalencephaly and intractable seizures. Both conserved end residues are part of each CDR3. Each record gives: clone size, V gene, D gene, J gene, CDR3 DNA, CDR3 protein. The D gene is left open where the match is weak. The size field is filled for only some rows; it gives once, few, many or a size class.

clone size: NA; V gene: TRBV30; D gene: NA; J gene: TRBJ1-3; CDR3 DNA: TGTGCCTGGAGAGGAAAGGGAAACACCATATATTTT; CDR3 protein: CAWRGKGNTIYF
clone size: NA; V gene: TRBV12-3/TRBV12-4; D gene: NA; J gene: TRBJ2-2; CDR3 DNA: TGTGCCAGCAAAAGGGCGGACACCGGGGAGCTGTTTTTT; CDR3 protein: CASKRADTGELFF
clone size: NA; V gene: TRBV30; D gene: TRBD2; J gene: TRBJ2-7; CDR3 DNA: TGTGCCTGGAGCCGAAATAGCGGGAGTTCCGAGCAGTACTTC; CDR3 protein: CAWSRNSGSSEQYF
clone size: NA; V gene: TRBV12-5; D gene: TRBD1; J gene: TRBJ1-1; CDR3 DNA: TGTGCTAGTGGTATCCCGTGGACAGGGGAGACTGAAGCTTTCTTT; CDR3 protein: CASGIPWTGETEAFF
clone size: NA; V gene: TRBV6-5; D gene: NA; J gene: TRBJ1-5; CDR3 DNA: TGTGCCAGCGGGGTGGAAAGCAATCAGCCCCAGCATTTT; CDR3 protein: CASGVESNQPQHF
clone size: NA; V gene: TRBV7-6; D gene: NA; J gene: TRBJ1-6; CDR3 DNA: TGTGCCAGCAGCTTATCTGCCCCCAACACTTCACCCCTCCACTTT; CDR3 protein: CASSLSAPNTSPLHF
clone size: NA; V gene: TRBV29-1; D gene: TRBD1; J gene: TRBJ1-2; CDR3 DNA: TGCAGCGTTGAAAGGGGACAGACTAACTATGGCTACACCTTC; CDR3 protein: CSVERGQTNYGYTF
clone size: NA; V gene: TRBV28; D gene: TRBD1; J gene: TRBJ2-1; CDR3 DNA: TGTGCCAGCAATAGGGACAGGGTAGACAATGAGCAGTTCTTC; CDR3 protein: CASNRDRVDNEQFF
clone size: few; V gene: TRBV19; D gene: NA; J gene: TRBJ2-1; CDR3 DNA: TGTGCCAGTAGTATTCTGGCGGCAAAGGGGCATGAGCAGTTCTTC; CDR3 protein: CASSILAAKGHEQFF
clone size: NA; V gene: TRBV7-2; D gene: TRBD2; J gene: TRBJ2-3; CDR3 DNA: TGTGCCAGCAGTGATAGCGGGGGACGCACAGATACGCAGTATTTT; CDR3 protein: CASSDSGGRTDTQYF
clone size: NA; V gene: TRBV9; D gene: NA; J gene: TRBJ2-5; CDR3 DNA: TGTGCCAGCAGCGTAGGCGGGTCGGGGACCCAGTACTTC; CDR3 protein: CASSVGGSGTQYF
clone size: NA; V gene: TRBV7-3; D gene: TRBD1; J gene: TRBJ2-7; CDR3 DNA: TGTGCCAGCAGCTTAAGACGGACAGGGCCGCAGTACTTC; CDR3 protein: CASSLRRTGPQYF
clone size: NA; V gene: TRBV18; D gene: NA; J gene: TRBJ1-2; CDR3 DNA: TGTGCCAGCTCACCCCTAGATCGATATGGCTACACCTTC; CDR3 protein: CASSPLDRYGYTF
clone size: NA; V gene: TRBV2; D gene: NA; J gene: TRBJ2-1; CDR3 DNA: TGTGCCAGCAGTGAATATTGGGATGGGGAGCAGTTCTTC; CDR3 protein: CASSEYWDGEQFF
clone size: once; V gene: TRBV24-1; D gene: NA; J gene: TRBJ2-1; CDR3 DNA: TGTGCCACCAAAGGACAGTACAATGAGCAGTTCTTC; CDR3 protein: CATKGQYNEQFF
clone size: NA; V gene: TRBV28; D gene: NA; J gene: TRBJ2-5; CDR3 DNA: TGTGCCACCAAATTAGATATGTTGGAGACCCAGTACTTC; CDR3 protein: CATKLDMLETQYF
clone size: NA; V gene: TRBV28; D gene: TRBD1; J gene: TRBJ1-2; CDR3 DNA: TGTGCCAGCAGTTGGGCAGGGGGGAACTATGGCTACACCTTC; CDR3 protein: CASSWAGGNYGYTF
clone size: NA; V gene: TRBV7-9; D gene: NA; J gene: TRBJ2-7; CDR3 DNA: TGTGCCAGCAGCTCAGGAGAGGTAGGGGTTCCCCACGAGCAGTACTTC; CDR3 protein: CASSSGEVGVPHEQYF
clone size: NA; V gene: TRBV5-4; D gene: NA; J gene: TRBJ2-5; CDR3 DNA: TGTGCCAGCAGCTTGGCCCGAGTAGAGGACACAGAAGAGACCCAGTACTTC; CDR3 protein: CASSLARVEDTEETQYF
clone size: NA; V gene: TRBV6-5; D gene: NA; J gene: TRBJ2-1; CDR3 DNA: TGTGCCAGCAGTCCCGCAGAGCAGTTCTTC; CDR3 protein: CASSPAEQFF
clone size: NA; V gene: TRBV5-6; D gene: NA; J gene: TRBJ1-1; CDR3 DNA: TGTGCCAGCAGCCCGGGGACCTCTATTGTCACTGAAGCTTTCTTT; CDR3 protein: CASSPGTSIVTEAFF
clone size: NA; V gene: TRBV28; D gene: TRBD2; J gene: TRBJ2-1; CDR3 DNA: TGTGCCAGCAGTTTAACGGGACTAGCGGGAGGGAGCTCCTACAATGAGCAGTTCTTC; CDR3 protein: CASSLTGLAGGSSYNEQFF
clone size: NA; V gene: TRBV27; D gene: NA; J gene: TRBJ1-5; CDR3 DNA: TGTGCCAGCAGTCCCCAAGGGGACAATCAGCCCCAGCATTTT; CDR3 protein: CASSPQGDNQPQHF
clone size: few; V gene: TRBV19; D gene: NA; J gene: TRBJ1-1; CDR3 DNA: TGTGCCAGTAGTAAGGGTGGAGGTGGCACTGAAGCTTTCTTT; CDR3 protein: CASSKGGGGTEAFF
clone size: few; V gene: TRBV12-3/TRBV12-4; D gene: NA; J gene: TRBJ1-1; CDR3 DNA: TGTGCCAGCAGACACACTGAAGCTTTCTTT; CDR3 protein: CASRHTEAFF
clone size: NA; V gene: TRBV7-2; D gene: NA; J gene: TRBJ2-1; CDR3 DNA: TGTGCCAGCAGTCGACTGGGAGGCCCCTACAATGAGCAGTTCTTC; CDR3 protein: CASSRLGGPYNEQFF
clone size: NA; V gene: TRBV20-1; D gene: NA; J gene: TRBJ1-2; CDR3 DNA: TGCAGTCCTCAGGACTATGGCTACACCTTC; CDR3 protein: CSPQDYGYTF
clone size: NA; V gene: TRBV11-3; D gene: NA; J gene: TRBJ1-1; CDR3 DNA: TGTGCCAGCAGCTCTGAGCGGGGGTACACTGAAGCTTTCTTT; CDR3 protein: CASSSERGYTEAFF
clone size: NA; V gene: TRBV11-2; D gene: NA; J gene: TRBJ2-1; CDR3 DNA: TGTGCCAGCAGCCCCCGTGGGGGTAGCCCCGAAGTTTGGAATGAGCAGTTCTTC; CDR3 protein: CASSPRGGSPEVWNEQFF
clone size: NA; V gene: TRBV7-2; D gene: NA; J gene: TRBJ1-4; CDR3 DNA: TGTGCCAGCGGCCTGGGGGTTAATGAAAAACTGTTTTTT; CDR3 protein: CASGLGVNEKLFF
clone size: NA; V gene: TRBV27; D gene: NA; J gene: TRBJ2-7; CDR3 DNA: TGTGCCAGCAATCACAGACCCCCAGGGCTTAGATGGGACTACGAGCAGTACTTC; CDR3 protein: CASNHRPPGLRWDYEQYF
clone size: NA; V gene: TRBV2; D gene: TRBD2; J gene: TRBJ2-3; CDR3 DNA: TGTGCCAGCAGTGGATTAGCGGGGAGCACAGATACGCAGTATTTT; CDR3 protein: CASSGLAGSTDTQYF
clone size: NA; V gene: TRBV18; D gene: NA; J gene: TRBJ2-1; CDR3 DNA: TGTGCCAGCTCCCCCCAGGGGACGTACTCCTACAATGAGCAGTTCTTC; CDR3 protein: CASSPQGTYSYNEQFF
clone size: NA; V gene: TRBV27; D gene: NA; J gene: TRBJ2-7; CDR3 DNA: TGTGCCAGCAGACTCCTGCGCGACTTC; CDR3 protein: CASRLLRDF
clone size: NA; V gene: TRBV24-1; D gene: NA; J gene: TRBJ2-2; CDR3 DNA: TGTGCCACCAGTCCCACCGTAGGGGTCGCCGGGGAGCTGTTTTTT; CDR3 protein: CATSPTVGVAGELFF
clone size: NA; V gene: TRBV4-3; D gene: NA; J gene: TRBJ2-3; CDR3 DNA: TGCGCCAGCAGCCAAGATCGGTGGCTAGATACGCAGTATTTT; CDR3 protein: CASSQDRWLDTQYF
clone size: NA; V gene: TRBV6-5; D gene: NA; J gene: TRBJ1-5; CDR3 DNA: TGTGCCAGCATAGAGGGGGGCCGGAAGCCCCAGCATTTT; CDR3 protein: CASIEGGRKPQHF
clone size: NA; V gene: TRBV7-8; D gene: NA; J gene: TRBJ2-1; CDR3 DNA: TGTGCCAGCAGCTTAATGGCAGGGGTTTGGTCGCATGAGCAGTTCTTC; CDR3 protein: CASSLMAGVWSHEQFF
clone size: NA; V gene: TRBV28; D gene: NA; J gene: TRBJ2-6; CDR3 DNA: TGTGCCAGCAATGCAGGGCCCTGGGTCTCTGGGGCCAACGTCCTGACTTTC; CDR3 protein: CASNAGPWVSGANVLTF
clone size: few; V gene: TRBV7-2; D gene: TRBD2; J gene: TRBJ2-3; CDR3 DNA: TGTGCCAGCAGCTTAGACTCGCGGGAGTTATCGGATACGCAGTATTTT; CDR3 protein: CASSLDSRELSDTQYF
clone size: NA; V gene: TRBV27; D gene: TRBD2; J gene: TRBJ2-1; CDR3 DNA: TGTGCCAGCAGTTCCGGACTAGCGGCCTACAATGAGCAGTTCTTC; CDR3 protein: CASSSGLAAYNEQFF
clone size: NA; V gene: TRBV6-5; D gene: NA; J gene: TRBJ1-4; CDR3 DNA: TGTGCCAGCAGCAGGACATTTGGAGCCAATGAAAAACTGTTTTTT; CDR3 protein: CASSRTFGANEKLFF